Listed here are 12 T cell receptor beta chains from one sample, sequenced in a study of blood T cell repertoires in COVID-19. Sequencing was performed with immunoSEQ multiplex PCR; in TCRdb, only in-frame clones are kept and a portion is missing. The table records over 200,000 clones, 83% of them present only once. The sequencing input was peripheral blood. The receptors were gathered from a woman in her twenties or thirties with COVID-19, enrolled during active disease.

This chain connects TRBV7-9 to TRBJ1-5, with 7 bases identical to TRBD1. The CDR3 has 13 residues. The V gene end was trimmed by 7 bases and the J gene end by 2 bases; junction bases not matched to a gene: 2. Germline CDR1 and CDR2: SEHNR and FQNEAQ (reference sequence). CDR3: CASNRGGNQPQHF. CDR3 DNA sequence: TGTGCCAGCAACAGGGGTGGCAATCAGCCCCAGCATTTT. Full variable domain (rest looked up from reference TRBV7-9 and TRBJ1-5): DTGVSQNPRHKITKRGQNVTFRCDPISEHNRLYWYRQTLGQGPEFLTYFQNEAQLEKSRLLSDRFSAERPKGSFSTLEIQRTEQGDSAMYLCASNRGGNQPQHFGDGTRLSIL.

This rearrangement joins TRBV5-4 to TRBJ2-5; no clear D gene. CDR3 size: 13 residues. V dropped 1 base and J dropped 4 bases, with 8 bases sitting between them. Per germline, CDR1 SGHNT and CDR2 YYREEE (reference sequence). CDR3 sequence: CASSLPGAETQYF. The CDR3 DNA sequence: TGTGCCAGCAGCTTGCCCGGAGCAGAGACCCAGTACTTC.

This clone has only one observation. The rearrangement joins TRBV30 to TRBJ2-2; D may be TRBD1 (5 bases). From germline, CDR1 is GTSNPN and CDR2 SVGIG (reference sequence). The CDR3 has 15 residues. V shed 3 bases and J shed 1 base, with 12 bases lying between them. This chain's CDR3 is CAWRPVDRNTGELFF. The CDR3 DNA reads as TGTGCCTGGAGGCCAGTAGACAGGAACACCGGGGAGCTGTTTTTT.

The chain has TRBV28 and TRBJ1-5; possibly TRBD1 for D (6 bases). V lost 9 bases and J 2 bases, leaving 17 bases between the germline ends. The CDR3 runs 15 residues. Germline V gene data show CDR1 as MDHEN and CDR2 as SYDVKM. CDR3 sequence (DNA): TGTGCCAGTACCACAGGGAGATGGGGCAATCAGCCCCAGCATTTT. Encoded protein: CASTTGRWGNQPQHF. The full variable domain, in which reference TRBV28 and TRBJ1-5 provide the parts outside the CDR3, is DVKVTQSSRYLVKRTGEKVFLECVQDMDHENMFWYRQDPGLGLRLIYFSYDVKMKEKGDIPEGYSVSREKKERFSLILESASTNQTSMYLCASTTGRWGNQPQHFGDGTRLSIL.

The chain joins TRBV5-1 to TRBJ1-2, with TRBD1 identical over 7 bases. The V gene's germline CDR1 is SGHRS and CDR2 YFSETQ. Germline trimming cut 7 bases from V and 6 bases from J; bases unmatched to any gene: 12. The CDR3 extends over 14 amino acids. The CDR3 reads CASDPRQGGDGYTF. CDR3 DNA: TGCGCCAGCGACCCCCGACAGGGTGGGGATGGCTACACCTTC.

V is TRBV7-2 and J is TRBJ2-5, with 8 bases identical to TRBD2. This CDR3 is 15 amino acids long. Per germline, CDR1 SGHTA and CDR2 FQGNSA. The V and J ends lost 2 bases and 4 bases, in that order; junction bases with no gene match: 6. As DNA, the CDR3 is TGTGCCAGCAGCTTAATGGCGGGGGGAGGAGAGACCCAGTACTTC. Amino acid sequence: CASSLMAGGGETQYF.

The J gene is TRBJ1-5, the V gene TRBV7-9, with 7 bases matching TRBD1. The germline V gene encodes CDR1 SEHNR and CDR2 FQNEAQ (reference sequence). The CDR3 sequence is 15 residues long. With 5 bases clipped from V and 3 bases from J, the junction kept 7 bases outside the gene matches. The CDR3 here is CASSPGQTFNQPQHF. The CDR3 nucleotides read TGTGCCAGCAGCCCGGGACAGACCTTCAATCAGCCCCAGCATTTT.

This chain joins TRBV6-5 and TRBJ1-2; D unclear. CDR3 length: 15 amino acids. CDR1 and CDR2 from the germline V gene are MNHEY and SVGAGI. The V gene lost 7 bases and the J gene lost 4 bases, with 19 bases spanning the gap. CDR3 in amino acids: CASIDRRGVGYGYTF. CDR3 bases: TGTGCCAGCATCGACCGGCGGGGAGTCGGCTATGGCTACACCTTC.

This chain connects TRBV7-2 to TRBJ1-2, with 8 positions matching TRBD1. Germline CDR1 SGHTA, CDR2 FQGNSA. V shed 5 bases, J shed 8 bases, and the junction held 7 bases outside the gene matches. The CDR3 totals 13 residues. Here the CDR3 reads CASSKRTGRGYTF. The DNA for the CDR3 is TGTGCCAGCAGCAAGAGGACAGGGCGCGGCTACACCTTC.

J is TRBJ2-5 and V is TRBV11-1; D call uncertain. Trimming took off 6 bases at V and 1 base at J, with 9 bases between the two ends. This CDR3 region has 13 residues. Germline CDR1 and CDR2: SGHAT and FQDESV (reference sequence). The CDR3 bases are TGTGCCAGCAGTTCAAGAGTCCAAGAGACCCAGTACTTC. This encodes CASSSRVQETQYF.

This chain links TRBV5-5 with TRBJ1-2; TRBD1 matches at 9 bases. Germline V gene data show CDR1 as SGHKS and CDR2 as YYEKEE (reference sequence). This CDR3 has 19 amino acids. The V gene end was trimmed by 3 bases and the J gene end by 3 bases; junction bases not matched to a gene: 18. The CDR3 DNA reads TGTGCCAGCAGCTCGGGCAGATCCGGGACAGGGTTTCAAGACTATGGCTACACCTTC. Its protein is CASSSGRSGTGFQDYGYTF.

The V call is TRBV27, the J call TRBJ1-2; the D gene is possibly TRBD1 (6 bases). Trimming shortened V by 0 bases and J by 4 bases, and 18 bases separated the two germline ends. The CDR3 sequence is 17 residues long. CDR1 is MNHEY, CDR2 SMNVEV, per germline (reference sequence). For the CDR3, the DNA is TGTGCCAGCAGTTTATCCACAGGGAATGTGGGGACCTATGGCTACACCTTC. Protein product: CASSLSTGNVGTYGYTF.